A single sample is the source of the 21 T cell receptor beta chains below, sequenced in a study of somatic mutations in cytotoxic T cells in rheumatoid arthritis. TCRdb's copy holds only in-frame clones and misses some; the assay was immunoSEQ multiplex PCR. The sample records roughly 30,000 clones, 82% being singletons. The sequencing input was CD8+ T cells sorted from blood. These receptors came from an adult with rheumatoid arthritis.

The rearrangement joins TRBV18 to TRBJ2-5; 7 nucleotides agree with TRBD1. The CDR3 is 14 amino acids. The trim removed 6 bases at V and 1 base at J, leaving 5 bases unmatched. The germline V gene has CDR1 KGHSH and CDR2 LQKENI. The CDR3, as DNA: TGTGCCAGCTCGCTTACAGGGGCCCAAGAGACCCAGTACTTC. Residues: CASSLTGAQETQYF. Full variable domain (rest looked up from reference TRBV18 and TRBJ2-5): NAGVMQNPRHLVRRRGQEARLRCSPMKGHSHVYWYRQLPEEGLKFMVYLQKENIIDESGMPKERFSAEFPKEGPSILRIQQVVRGDSAAYFCASSLTGAQETQYFGPGTRLLVL.

This chain connects TRBV11-2 to TRBJ2-1; 9 nucleotides agree with TRBD2. The CDR3 contains 15 residues. V shed 3 bases and J 0 bases; nucleotides not matched to a gene: 0. The germline V gene has CDR1 SGHAT and CDR2 FQNNGV. In DNA, the CDR3 is TGTGCCAGCAGCTTTAGCGGGAGCTCCTACAATGAGCAGTTCTTC. Encoded protein: CASSFSGSSYNEQFF.

The chain uses TRBV9 and TRBJ2-7, with D possibly being TRBD1 or TRBD2 (5 bases each). Germline V gene lookup returns CDR1 SGDLS and CDR2 YYNGEE. The length of the CDR3 is 15 residues. With 3 bases removed from V and 0 bases from J, the gap between germline ends came to 13 bases. The CDR3, as DNA: TGTGCCAGCAGCGCCGCCGGGACGGGCTCCTACGAGCAGTACTTC. Residues: CASSAAGTGSYEQYF. The full variable domain, in which reference TRBV9 and TRBJ2-7 provide the parts outside the CDR3, is DSGVTQTPKHLITATGQRVTLRCSPRSGDLSVYWYQQSLDQGLQFLIQYYNGEERAKGNILERFSAQQFPDLHSELNLSSLELGDSALYFCASSAAGTGSYEQYFGPGTRLTVT.

V gene TRBV6-6 combines with J gene TRBJ2-2; D is possibly TRBD1 or TRBD2 (6 bases each). Trimming stripped 7 bases from V and 3 bases from J, with 18 bases between. The CDR3 runs to 16 residues. CDR1 is MNHNY, CDR2 SVGAGI, per germline (reference sequence). The CDR3: CASTKRGQGDTGELFF. CDR3 nucleotides: TGTGCCAGCACCAAACGGGGGCAGGGTGACACCGGGGAGCTGTTTTTT.

This clone was found once. V and J are TRBV7-8 and TRBJ2-5, with 10 bases lining up with TRBD2. The V gene end was trimmed by 1 base and the J gene end by 0 bases; junction bases not matched to a gene: 5. The CDR3 covers 17 residues. Germline CDR1 and CDR2: SGHVS and FQNEAQ. The CDR3 loop reads CASSLEPSGGYQETQYF. The CDR3 nucleotides read TGTGCCAGCAGCTTAGAGCCTAGCGGGGGATACCAAGAGACCCAGTACTTC.

The chain has TRBV4-3 and TRBJ1-3; TRBD1 might be the D (6 bases). Germline V gene sequence: CDR1 LGHNA, CDR2 YSLEER. This CDR3 is built from 16 residues. The V gene lost 0 bases and the J gene lost 0 bases, with 9 bases spanning the gap. In nucleotides, the CDR3 is TGCGCCAGCAGCCAAGAAGGGGACATCTCTGGAAACACCATATATTTT. This gives the protein CASSQEGDISGNTIYF.

V gene TRBV4-2 combines with J gene TRBJ2-7; D gene uncertain. The CDR3 has 16 amino acids. With 0 bases removed from V and 2 bases from J, the gap between germline ends came to 14 bases. Germline CDR1 LGHNA, CDR2 YNFKEQ. Written as DNA, the CDR3 is TGTGCCAGCAGCCAAGAAGCGCCCGGTGGGGCCTACGAGCAGTACTTC. It specifies CASSQEAPGGAYEQYF.

Of note for this clone: This sample also contains other DNA sequences that code for the same CDR3. This chain links TRBV5-4 with TRBJ1-1, with a weak D call TRBD1 (5 bases). The CDR3 loop spans 13 amino acids. V lost 4 bases and J lost 1, with 8 bases in between. Per the germline V gene, CDR1 is SGHNT and CDR2 is YYREEE (reference sequence). The DNA of the CDR3 is TGTGCCAGCAGCCTGGGACCGAACACTGAAGCTTTCTTT. Encoded protein: CASSLGPNTEAFF.

The chain couples TRBV28 to TRBJ2-7; 8 bases match TRBD1. The CDR3 length is 14 residues. Germline CDR1 and CDR2: MDHEN and SYDVKM. V was pared by 10 bases and J by 1 base, with 9 bases of the junction left unmatched. CDR3 sequence (DNA): TGTGCCACCGAACAGGGGGATCGATCCTACGAGCAGTACTTC. It yields the protein CATEQGDRSYEQYF. Supplemented by reference TRBV28 and TRBJ2-7, the full variable domain reads DVKVTQSSRYLVKRTGEKVFLECVQDMDHENMFWYRQDPGLGLRLIYFSYDVKMKEKGDIPEGYSVSREKKERFSLILESASTNQTSMYLCATEQGDRSYEQYFGPGTRLTVT.

The chain employs TRBV6-1 and TRBJ1-5; a weak D match, TRBD1 (5 bases). The CDR3 consists of 15 residues. Deletions cut 4 bases from V and 2 bases from J, with 12 bases between. The germline gives CDR1 MNHNS, CDR2 SASEGT. The CDR3 DNA is TGTGCCAGCAGTGTGGGGAGGGGCGGCAATCAGCCCCAGCATTTT. This translates into CASSVGRGGNQPQHF.

This clone was seen once. The CDR3 is CASRPGTGASEQYF. As DNA, the CDR3 is TGTGCCAGCAGGCCCGGGACAGGGGCCTCCGAGCAGTACTTC. This chain uses TRBV6-5 with TRBJ2-7; TRBD1 agrees at 10 bases. Losses at the gene ends were 6 bases for V and 6 bases for J; bases not matched to a gene: 8. The CDR3 contains 14 residues. Germline lookup yields CDR1 MNHEY and CDR2 SVGAGI.

CDR3 residues: CASSMGQGWEKQYF. The CDR3, as DNA: TGTGCCAGCAGTATGGGACAGGGGTGGGAAAAGCAGTACTTC. This sequence joins TRBV27 and TRBJ2-7; TRBD1 matches 10 bases. There are 14 residues in the CDR3. CDR1 and CDR2 from the germline V gene are MNHEY and SMNVEV (reference sequence). Trimming took 5 bases from V and 8 from J; bases not matched to a gene: 9.

This rearrangement joins TRBV4-1 to TRBJ2-7; D is possibly TRBD2 (5 bases). Germline CDR1 reads MGHRA; CDR2 reads YSYEKL. Trimming took 4 bases from V and 0 from J, leaving 13 bases between them. The CDR3 runs to 15 residues. CDR3 region: CASSPTNTRSYEQYF. The DNA for the CDR3 is TGCGCCAGCAGCCCGACTAACACCCGCTCCTACGAGCAGTACTTC.

This chain links TRBV5-8 with TRBJ1-5; D remains unclear. Germline CDR1 SGHTS, CDR2 YDEGEE. Trimming took 4 bases from V and 8 from J, leaving 22 bases between them. This CDR3 contains 16 residues. Here the CDR3 reads CASSPGVSGRREPQHF. DNA of the CDR3: TGTGCCAGCAGCCCGGGTGTATCCGGCCGGCGTGAGCCCCAGCATTTT. The full variable domain, completed using reference TRBV5-8 and TRBJ1-5, is EAGVTQSPTHLIKTRGQQATLRCSPISGHTSVYWYQQALGLGLQFLLWYDEGEERNRGNFPPRFSGRQFPNYSSELNVNALELEDSALYLCASSPGVSGRREPQHFGDGTRLSIL.

The chain carries TRBV11-2 and TRBJ2-7; possibly TRBD1 for D (7 bases). CDR3 size: 17 residues. Germline V gene lookup returns CDR1 SGHAT and CDR2 FQNNGV. Between the trimmed V and J ends, which lost 3 bases and 5 bases, there was a span of 23 bases. In nucleotides, the CDR3 is TGTGCCAGCAGCTTCCTGGGGGGAGAGGGGGCGATCAACGAGCAGTACTTC. Its translation: CASSFLGGEGAINEQYF. The full variable domain, its missing parts supplied by reference TRBV11-2 and TRBJ2-7, is EAGVAQSPRYKIIEKRQSVAFWCNPISGHATLYWYQQILGQGPKLLIQFQNNGVVDDSQLPKDRFSAERLKGVDSTLKIQPAKLEDSAVYLCASSFLGGEGAINEQYFGPGTRLTVT.

The chain links TRBV13 to TRBJ1-4; maybe TRBD1 (5 bases). The germline V gene has CDR1 PRHDT and CDR2 FYEKMQ (reference sequence). The CDR3 has 14 amino acids. Trimming took off 5 bases at V and 5 bases at J, with 12 bases between the two ends. CDR3 region: CASSIRDLNEKLFF. In DNA form, the CDR3 reads TGTGCCAGCAGCATCCGGGACCTGAATGAAAAACTGTTTTTT. Drawing the rest from reference TRBV13 and TRBJ1-4, the complete variable domain is AAGVIQSPRHLIKEKRETATLKCYPIPRHDTVYWYQQGPGQDPQFLISFYEKMQSDKGSIPDRFSAQQFSDYHSELNMSSLELGDSALYFCASSIRDLNEKLFFGSGTQLSVL.

This clone was seen a single time. This sequence joins TRBV28 and TRBJ1-1; 8 bases agree with TRBD1. The J segment lost 11 bases and the V segment lost 6 bases, leaving 5 bases of the junction unmatched. Germline-derived CDR1 and CDR2 are MDHEN and SYDVKM. This CDR3 contains 11 residues. CDR3 nucleotide sequence: TGTGCCAGCAGCCTGGACAGGGACGCTTTCTTT. It translates to CASSLDRDAFF. Full variable domain (missing parts from reference TRBV28 and TRBJ1-1): DVKVTQSSRYLVKRTGEKVFLECVQDMDHENMFWYRQDPGLGLRLIYFSYDVKMKEKGDIPEGYSVSREKKERFSLILESASTNQTSMYLCASSLDRDAFFGQGTRLTVV.

The V call is TRBV19, the J call TRBJ2-1, with 9 bases matching TRBD2. In germline, CDR1 is LNHDA, CDR2 SQIVND (reference sequence). The CDR3 is 14 residues long. Trimming removed 3 bases from V and 8 bases from J; junction bases left unmatched: 5. The CDR3 sequence: CASSMGRGGDEQFF. The DNA of the CDR3 is TGTGCCAGTAGTATGGGGCGGGGGGGCGATGAGCAGTTCTTC. Looking up the rest from reference TRBV19 and TRBJ2-1 gives the full variable domain: DGGITQSPKYLFRKEGQNVTLSCEQNLNHDAMYWYRQDPGQGLRLIYYSQIVNDFQKGDIAEGYSVSREKKESFPLTVTSAQKNPTAFYLCASSMGRGGDEQFFGPGTRLTVL.

This chain joins TRBV27 and TRBJ2-7, with TRBD2 matching over 7 bases. The CDR3 runs 16 residues. The germline CDR1 and CDR2 sequences are MNHEY and SMNVEV (reference sequence). V lost 5 bases to trimming and J lost 4 bases; unmatched junction nucleotides: 14. The CDR3 is CASSLYTSAGTYEQYF. CDR3 nucleotides: TGTGCCAGCAGTCTCTATACTAGCGCAGGGACTTACGAGCAGTACTTC.

This clone was recorded a few times. The chain has TRBV20-1 and TRBJ1-2, with D possibly TRBD1 on 6 matching bases. Germline-derived CDR1 and CDR2 are DFQATT and SNEGSKA (reference sequence). This CDR3 has 11 residues. V lost 5 bases to trimming and J lost 7 bases, with 11 bases between them. Written as DNA, the CDR3 is TGCAGTGCTGGAACAGGGAGTGGCTACACCTTC. This encodes CSAGTGSGYTF.

This clone appeared a few times. The chain joins TRBV27 to TRBJ2-1, with D uncertain. V was shortened by 6 bases and J by 9 bases, with 27 bases between the two germline ends. The germline gives CDR1 MNHEY, CDR2 SMNVEV (reference sequence). The CDR3 runs 17 residues. The CDR3 DNA reads as TGTGCCAGCAGCCCCCCAACTGACGGTCCCGCCCGCCGTGAGCAGTTCTTC. Translated: CASSPPTDGPARREQFF.